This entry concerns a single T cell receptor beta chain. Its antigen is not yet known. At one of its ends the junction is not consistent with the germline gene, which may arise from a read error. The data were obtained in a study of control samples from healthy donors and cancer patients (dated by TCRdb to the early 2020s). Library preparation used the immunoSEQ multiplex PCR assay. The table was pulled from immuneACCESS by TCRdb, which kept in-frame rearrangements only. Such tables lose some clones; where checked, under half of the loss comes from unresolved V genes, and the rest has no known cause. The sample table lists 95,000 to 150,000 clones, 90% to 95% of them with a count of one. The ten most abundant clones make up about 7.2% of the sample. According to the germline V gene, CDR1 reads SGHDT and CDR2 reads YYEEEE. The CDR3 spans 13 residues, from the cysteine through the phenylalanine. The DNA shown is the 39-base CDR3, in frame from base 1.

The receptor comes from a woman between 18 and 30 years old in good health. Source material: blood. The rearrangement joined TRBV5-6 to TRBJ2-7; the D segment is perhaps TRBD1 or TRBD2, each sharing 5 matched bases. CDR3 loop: CASSLGVGNEQYF. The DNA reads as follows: TGTGCCAGCAGTTTGGGGGTGGGCAACGAGCAGTACTTC.